These 25 T cell receptor beta chains originate from one sample sequenced in a study of control samples from healthy donors and cancer patients (TCRdb year 2020). The library relied on the immunoSEQ multiplex PCR assay. This immuneACCESS table, as held by TCRdb, lists in-frame sequences with V and J called but not all clones. Of the missing ones, under half trace to an unresolved V gene in checked studies; the others have no known cause. In this sample the table shows about 59,000 clones, roughly 90% of which occur a single time. About 1.5% of the sample comes from the top ten. The sample consisted of PBMCs. The receptor set was obtained from a man aged 35-49 years with colorectal cancer.

The chain is built from TRBV5-4 and TRBJ2-2; D gene ambiguous. This CDR3 has 11 amino acids. Germline V gene lookup returns CDR1 SGHNT and CDR2 YYREEE (reference sequence). V shed 3 bases and J shed 4 bases, with 1 base lying between them. The CDR3 is CASSSTGELFF. The DNA of the CDR3 is TGTGCCAGCAGCTCCACCGGGGAGCTGTTTTTT.

The chain joins TRBV5-6 to TRBJ1-1; D possibly corresponds to TRBD1 (6 bases). The V end lost 0 bases, the J end lost 5 bases, and 14 bases lay between the germline ends. Germline V lookup: CDR1 SGHDT, CDR2 YYEEEE. This CDR3 has 15 amino acids. Written as DNA, the CDR3 is TGTGCCAGCAGCTTGGCCCACAGGGTAAAGACTGAAGCTTTCTTT. Protein sequence: CASSLAHRVKTEAFF. The full variable domain, in which reference TRBV5-6 and TRBJ1-1 provide the parts outside the CDR3, is DAGVTQSPTHLIKTRGQQVTLRCSPKSGHDTVSWYQQALGQGPQFIFQYYEEEERQRGNFPDRFSGHQFPNYSSELNVNALLLGDSALYLCASSLAHRVKTEAFFGQGTRLTVV.

As DNA, the CDR3 is TGTGCCTGGAGTAGTGGGTACACTGAAGCTTTCTTT. As protein: CAWSSGYTEAFF. This chain uses TRBV30 with TRBJ1-1; no reliable D call. Germline values: CDR1 GTSNPN, CDR2 SVGIG (reference sequence). The CDR3 spans 12 residues. Between the trimmed V and J ends, which lost 2 bases and 3 bases, there was a span of 7 bases.

The chain is built from TRBV5-6 and TRBJ1-2; D is unresolved. V lost 1 base and J 8 bases, leaving 15 bases between the germline ends. The germline V gene has CDR1 SGHDT and CDR2 YYEEEE. CDR3 length: 14 amino acids. The CDR3 nucleotides are TGTGCCAGCAGCTTGTCGCAGAAGATCTACGGCTACACCTTC. Its protein is CASSLSQKIYGYTF. The full variable domain, in which reference TRBV5-6 and TRBJ1-2 provide the parts outside the CDR3, is DAGVTQSPTHLIKTRGQQVTLRCSPKSGHDTVSWYQQALGQGPQFIFQYYEEEERQRGNFPDRFSGHQFPNYSSELNVNALLLGDSALYLCASSLSQKIYGYTFGSGTRLTVV.

The chain joins TRBV24-1 to TRBJ2-1; D possibly corresponds to TRBD1 (6 bases). Germline V lookup: CDR1 KGHDR, CDR2 SFDVKD. Trimming removed 6 bases at V and 3 bases at J, with 11 bases between. CDR3 size: 14 residues. The CDR3 loop reads CATSYGQSYNEQFF. The CDR3 DNA reads TGTGCCACCAGTTATGGACAGAGCTACAATGAGCAGTTCTTC.

The V gene is TRBV5-1, the J gene TRBJ1-1; D possibly corresponds to TRBD1 (5 bases). CDR1 and CDR2 from the germline V gene are SGHRS and YFSETQ. This CDR3 has 13 amino acids. Trimming left V 6 bases short and J 0 bases short, with 9 bases between. CDR3 coding DNA: TGCGCCAGCACCAGGACATTGAACACTGAAGCTTTCTTT. Its protein is CASTRTLNTEAFF. Full variable domain (remainder filled in from reference TRBV5-1 and TRBJ1-1): KAGVTQTPRYLIKTRGQQVTLSCSPISGHRSVSWYQQTPGQGLQFLFEYFSETQRNKGNFPGRFSGRQFSNSRSEMNVSTLELGDSALYLCASTRTLNTEAFFGQGTRLTVV.

This chain joins TRBV7-2 and TRBJ1-1, with TRBD1 matching over 11 bases. The junction had 6 bases not matched to a gene; V was cut back by 4 bases and J by 5 bases. This CDR3 spans 15 amino acids. CDR1 SGHTA and CDR2 FQGNSA come from the germline V gene. CDR3 sequence: CASSSHGTGGTEAFF. The CDR3 DNA sequence: TGTGCCAGCAGCTCCCACGGGACAGGGGGAACTGAAGCTTTCTTT.

The gene calls are TRBV7-9 and TRBJ2-2; TRBD2 might be the D (5 bases). The CDR3 is 16 amino acids. The germline V gene has CDR1 SEHNR and CDR2 FQNEAQ (reference sequence). Trimming cost V 5 bases and J 4 bases, with 17 bases left between them. The CDR3 here is CASSEKGGHRTGELFF. As DNA, the CDR3 is TGTGCCAGCAGCGAAAAAGGAGGCCACCGCACCGGGGAGCTGTTTTTT.

The count of this clone is one. The rearrangement uses TRBV3-1 (or the pseudogene TRBV3-2) and TRBJ1-5, with a tentative D call TRBD1 (6 bases). This CDR3 region has 12 residues. CDR1 and CDR2 from the germline V gene are LGHDT and YNNKEL (reference sequence). Trimming removed 6 bases from V and 4 bases from J, with 7 bases in between. CDR3 sequence (DNA): TGTGCCAGCAGTGGACAGAATCAGCCCCAGCATTTT. Translated, it gives CASSGQNQPQHF.

The chain joins TRBV15 to TRBJ1-4, with TRBD1 matching 8 bases. The V segment lost 9 bases and the J segment 5 bases; nucleotides outside the gene matches: 11. The length of the CDR3 is 15 residues. Per germline, CDR1 LNHNV and CDR2 YYDKDF (reference sequence). CDR3: CATLDREILNEKLFF. The CDR3 DNA reads as TGTGCCACGTTGGACAGGGAAATTCTAAATGAAAAACTGTTTTTT.

This chain joins TRBV29-1 and TRBJ1-2; 9 bases line up with TRBD1. The J segment lost 4 bases and the V segment lost 4 bases, leaving 13 bases of the junction unmatched. CDR1 and CDR2 from the germline V gene are SQVTM and ANQGSEA. CDR3 length: 16 residues. CDR3 coding DNA: TGCAGCGTTGTTTCCGGGACAGGGATATTGGGCTATGGCTACACCTTC. It translates to CSVVSGTGILGYGYTF. The complete variable domain, with remaining parts taken from reference TRBV29-1 and TRBJ1-2, reads SAVISQKPSRDICQRGTSLTIQCQVDSQVTMMFWYRQQPGQSLTLIATANQGSEATYESGFVIDKFPISRPNLTFSTLTVSNMSPEDSSIYLCSVVSGTGILGYGYTFGSGTRLTVV.

The rearrangement links TRBV5-1 to TRBJ2-1, with 8 bases that match TRBD2. The CDR3 is 17 residues long. Germline trimming cut 4 bases from V and 3 bases from J; bases unmatched to any gene: 12. Germline V gives CDR1 SGHRS, CDR2 YFSETQ. CDR3 protein: CASSPPVLSGGYNEQFF. Written as DNA, the CDR3 is TGCGCCAGCAGCCCCCCCGTGTTGAGCGGGGGCTACAATGAGCAGTTCTTC.

The V and J genes are TRBV18 and TRBJ2-5; unclear D gene. The CDR3 is made up of 13 amino acids. V dropped 0 bases and J dropped 4 bases, with 6 bases sitting between them. CDR1 is KGHSH and CDR2 is LQKENI in the germline V gene. CDR3 in amino acids: CASSPPRPETQYF. As DNA, the CDR3 is TGTGCCAGCTCACCACCGAGACCAGAGACCCAGTACTTC.

V is TRBV5-4 and J is TRBJ2-5; D is ambiguous. The CDR3 is 15 residues long. Germline CDR1 and CDR2: SGHNT and YYREEE (reference sequence). Trimming removed 3 bases at V and 7 bases at J, with 19 bases between. The CDR3 protein is CASSSPTLQKGTQYF. CDR3 in DNA: TGTGCCAGCAGCTCGCCGACACTCCAGAAAGGGACCCAGTACTTC.

The chain links TRBV7-9 to TRBJ1-3, with D unclear. Deletions cut 1 base from V and 3 bases from J, with 1 base between. In germline, CDR1 is SEHNR, CDR2 FQNEAQ (reference sequence). This CDR3 has 12 amino acids. CDR3 protein: CASSLVGNTIYF. As DNA, the CDR3 is TGTGCCAGCAGCTTAGTTGGAAACACCATATATTTT.

The rearrangement links TRBV27 to TRBJ1-1; no clear D. V lost 2 bases, J lost 1 base, and 8 bases lay in between. CDR3 length equals 14 residues. Germline V gene sequence: CDR1 MNHEY, CDR2 SMNVEV (reference sequence). The CDR3 is CASSLGRGNTEAFF. The CDR3 DNA follows: TGTGCCAGCAGTTTAGGCCGAGGGAACACTGAAGCTTTCTTT.

This clone was detected once. Here the CDR3 reads CASSQDKGASYNEQFF. DNA of the CDR3: TGCGCCAGCAGCCAAGATAAGGGGGCCTCCTACAATGAGCAGTTCTTC. The chain links TRBV4-1 to TRBJ2-1; TRBD1 matches at 7 bases. The V gene's germline CDR1 is MGHRA and CDR2 YSYEKL. This CDR3 has 16 residues. V dropped 0 bases and J dropped 0; count of bases not matched to a gene: 2.

The J gene is TRBJ2-7, the V gene TRBV5-1, with a tentative D call TRBD2 (5 bases). The CDR3 runs to 13 residues. The ends were cut back, 4 bases at V and 6 bases at J, with 14 bases in the middle. CDR1 and CDR2 (germline): SGHRS, YFSETQ. The CDR3 sequence: CASSDPGFSEQYF. In DNA, the CDR3 is TGCGCCAGCAGCGATCCGGGGTTCTCCGAGCAGTACTTC.

The V call is TRBV25-1, the J call TRBJ1-6; D is unclear. Trimming took off 6 bases at V and 6 bases at J, with 18 bases between the two ends. Germline loops: CDR1 MGHDK, CDR2 SYGVNS. The CDR3 sequence is 16 residues long. CDR3 DNA: TGTGCCAGCAGCGCCTTTCGGCAGGCTAGTAATTCACCCCTCCACTTT. This sequence encodes CASSAFRQASNSPLHF.

The rearrangement links TRBV20-1 to TRBJ1-2; a weak D match, TRBD1 (6 bases). The CDR3 consists of 11 residues. Trimming took 0 bases from V and 8 from J, leaving 7 bases between them. Per germline, CDR1 DFQATT and CDR2 SNEGSKA (reference sequence). The CDR3 DNA sequence: TGCAGTGCTAGAGATGGGGGCGGCTACACCTTC. Its translation: CSARDGGGYTF.

This chain uses TRBV30 with TRBJ2-7; TRBD2 is a possible D gene (5 bases). This CDR3 has 16 residues. Trimming left V 2 bases short and J 3 bases short, with 20 bases between. In germline, CDR1 is GTSNPN, CDR2 SVGIG (reference sequence). CDR3 sequence reads: CAWSLSLAGLHYEQYF. CDR3 nucleotides: TGTGCCTGGAGTTTATCTTTGGCAGGACTTCACTACGAGCAGTACTTC. Drawing the rest from reference TRBV30 and TRBJ2-7, the complete variable domain is SQTIHQWPATLVQPVGSPLSLECTVEGTSNPNLYWYRQAAGRGLQLLFYSVGIGQISSEVPQNLSASRPQDRQFILSSKKLLLSDSGFYLCAWSLSLAGLHYEQYFGPGTRLTVT.

The chain couples TRBV20-1 to TRBJ1-1; 7 bases fit TRBD1. There are 11 residues in the CDR3. CDR1 and CDR2 from the germline V gene are DFQATT and SNEGSKA (reference sequence). V trimming: 8 bases; J trimming: 8 bases; junction bases outside the gene matches: 8. In DNA form, the CDR3 reads TGCAGTCTGAAGGGGGCCGCCGAAGCTTTCTTT. This sequence encodes CSLKGAAEAFF.

This clone has more than one count but fewer than ten. The chain is built from TRBV7-2 and TRBJ1-1; no definite D call. V was pared by 1 base and J by 5 bases, with 8 bases between. Per the germline V gene, CDR1 is SGHTA and CDR2 is FQGNSA. The CDR3 is made up of 13 amino acids. The CDR3 sequence is CASSLGASTEAFF. The CDR3 nucleotides are TGTGCCAGCAGCTTAGGGGCTAGTACTGAAGCTTTCTTT.

The chain has TRBV6-1 and TRBJ1-1; D remains ambiguous. The ends were cut back, 1 base at V and 8 bases at J, with 11 bases in the middle. Germline loops: CDR1 MNHNS, CDR2 SASEGT. The CDR3 consists of 13 residues. CDR3: CASSEDGSLEAFF. For the CDR3, the DNA is TGTGCCAGCAGTGAAGATGGCTCTTTAGAAGCTTTCTTT.

This rearrangement joins TRBV7-9 to TRBJ2-7; TRBD1 is a possible D gene (6 bases). The germline gives CDR1 SEHNR, CDR2 FQNEAQ (reference sequence). CDR3 size: 15 residues. Trimming removed 5 bases from V and 1 base from J, with 15 bases in between. The CDR3 DNA follows: TGTGCCAGCAGCCCGGACGGACAGCCTTCCTACGAGCAGTACTTC. Translated, it gives CASSPDGQPSYEQYF. The whole variable domain, filled in from reference TRBV7-9 and TRBJ2-7, reads DTGVSQNPRHKITKRGQNVTFRCDPISEHNRLYWYRQTLGQGPEFLTYFQNEAQLEKSRLLSDRFSAERPKGSFSTLEIQRTEQGDSAMYLCASSPDGQPSYEQYFGPGTRLTVT.